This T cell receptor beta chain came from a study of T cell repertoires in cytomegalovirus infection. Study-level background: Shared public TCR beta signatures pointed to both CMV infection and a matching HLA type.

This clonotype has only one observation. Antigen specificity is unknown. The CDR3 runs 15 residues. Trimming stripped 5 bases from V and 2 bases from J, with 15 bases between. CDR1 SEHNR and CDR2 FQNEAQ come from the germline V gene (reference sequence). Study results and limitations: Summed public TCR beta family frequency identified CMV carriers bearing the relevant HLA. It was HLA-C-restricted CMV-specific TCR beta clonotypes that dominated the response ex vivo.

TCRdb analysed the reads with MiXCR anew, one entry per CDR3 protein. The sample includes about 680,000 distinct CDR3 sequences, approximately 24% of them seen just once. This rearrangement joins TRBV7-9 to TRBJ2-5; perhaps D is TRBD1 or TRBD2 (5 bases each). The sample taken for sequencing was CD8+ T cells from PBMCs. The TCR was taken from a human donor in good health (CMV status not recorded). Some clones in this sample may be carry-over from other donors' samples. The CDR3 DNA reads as TGTGCCAGCAGCCCGCCGGGATCAGGGCAAGAGACCCAGTACTTC. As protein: CASSPPGSGQETQYF.